What follows are 12 T cell receptor beta chains derived from one specimen sequenced in a study of tumor-infiltrating lymphocytes in primary liver carcinoma. Blood RNA came from unsorted whole blood; germline DNA was also extracted. Total RNA amounting to around 530 ng was the source from which TCR beta cDNA was made with a constant-region primer. Construction of TCR beta libraries relied on three successive nested multiplex PCR rounds employing slightly modified ARM-PCR. The opening two PCR rounds, about 11 cycles each, paired TRBV1-TRBV30 forward primers with a C-beta reverse primer. From the multiplex PCR reads, TCRdb called clonotypes with MiXCR, one entry per CDR3 protein. This table has roughly 330,000 distinct CDR3 sequences, about 65% appearing once. Sequencing input: peripheral blood. These receptor sequences come from a man aged 35 to 55 with primary liver carcinoma and hepatitis B virus infection.

The chain uses TRBV20-1 and TRBJ2-1; TRBD2 matches at 7 bases. CDR3 length: 13 residues. The V and J ends lost 7 bases and 5 bases, in that order; junction bases with no gene match: 8. Germline V gene sequence: CDR1 DFQATT, CDR2 SNEGSKA (reference sequence). For the CDR3, the DNA is TGCAGTGGTGGGGGGGAGGCAAACAATGAGCAGTTCTTC. This codes for CSGGGEANNEQFF.

CDR3 nucleotides: TGCGCCAGCAGCGCCCTAGCGGGAGTTGGCACCGGGGAGCTGTTTTTT. As protein: CASSALAGVGTGELFF. The chain uses TRBV5-1 and TRBJ2-2; 10 bases are shared with TRBD2. The CDR3 extends over 16 amino acids. CDR1 and CDR2 from the germline V gene are SGHRS and YFSETQ. J lost 4 bases, V lost 4 bases, and 7 bases had no gene match.

As regards this clonotype: One base away lies a much larger clone, so this may be a sequencing read error. The chain uses TRBV28 and TRBJ2-3; D remains unclear. The CDR3 runs 12 residues. Germline loops: CDR1 MDHEN, CDR2 SYDVKM. The CDR3 reads CANSSGTDTQYF. CDR3 nucleotides: TGTGCCAACAGTTCCGGCACAGATACGCAGTATTTT.

Details on this clonotype: One end of the junction fails to match germline, which may point to a read error. This CDR3 is CASSPGSLQETRCF. The CDR3 region has the DNA TGTGCCAGCAGCCCCGGTTCCCTCCAAGAGACCCGGTGCTTC. The chain uses TRBV7-9 and TRBJ2-5; D is unresolved. This CDR3 spans 14 amino acids. Germline V CDR1 and CDR2: SEHNR, FQNEAQ (reference sequence).

As to this clonotype: One end of the junction fails to match germline, which may point to a read error. The chain couples TRBV11-2 to TRBJ2-1, with 8 bases lining up with TRBD2. The germline V gene has CDR1 SGHAT and CDR2 FQNNGV. This CDR3 has 15 amino acids. The DNA for the CDR3 is TGTGCCAGCAGCTTAGATAAACGAGCGGGAGATGAGCACTTCTTC. Encoded protein: CASSLDKRAGDEHFF.

The chain recombines TRBV4-2 with TRBJ2-1; D assignment may be TRBD1 or TRBD2 (6 bases each). The CDR3 runs to 16 residues. The V end was cut by 4 bases, the J end by 12 bases, with 25 bases between. Germline V gene lookup returns CDR1 LGHNA and CDR2 YNFKEQ. The CDR3 DNA sequence: TGTGCCAGCAGCCCCGTGACACCGGGACACGAGGGGGGGCAGTTCTTC. Amino acids: CASSPVTPGHEGGQFF.

V usage is TRBV6-2 or TRBV6-3 and J usage is TRBJ1-5; tentative D call: TRBD1 (5 bases). From germline, CDR1 is MNHEY and CDR2 SVGEGT. The CDR3 spans 17 residues. Trimming removed 0 bases at V and 6 bases at J, with 18 bases between. CDR3 DNA: TGTGCCAGCAGTTACTCCCCGGGGGGGAGTCTCCGTCAGCCCCAGCATTTT. Translation gives CASSYSPGGSLRQPQHF.

This clonotype was observed many times. This CDR3 reads CASSPRESTYEQYF. The DNA of the CDR3 is TGCGCCAGCAGCCCTCGGGAGTCCACCTACGAGCAGTACTTC. V and J are TRBV4-1 and TRBJ2-7; a weak D match, TRBD2 (6 bases). The CDR3 runs to 14 residues. Germline V gene lookup returns CDR1 MGHRA and CDR2 YSYEKL. Trimming left V 4 bases short and J 2 bases short, with 12 bases between.

V usage is TRBV20-1 and J usage is TRBJ2-3; the match to TRBD2 covers 7 bases. V lost 1 base, J lost 0 bases, and 1 base stayed unmatched. CDR1 is DFQATT and CDR2 is SNEGSKA in the germline V gene (reference sequence). The CDR3 spans 14 residues. This chain's CDR3 is CSARGRESTDTQYF. The CDR3 DNA reads TGCAGTGCTAGAGGGCGGGAGAGCACAGATACGCAGTATTTT.

The table lists this clonotype with many counts. An end of the junction does not agree with germline; a read error may underlie this. The V gene is TRBV29-1, the J gene TRBJ2-7; unclear D gene. CDR3 length: 13 amino acids. The germline V gene has CDR1 SQVTM and CDR2 ANQGSEA. The CDR3 loop reads CSVEDEGSFEQYF. Written as DNA, the CDR3 is TGCAGCGTTGAAGATGAAGGTTCCTTCGAGCAGTACTTC.

Turning to this clonotype: A much larger clone lies one base from this, so it may be a read error. The chain combines TRBV5-1 with TRBJ2-7; TRBD2 is a possible D gene (6 bases). Trimming shortened V by 6 bases and J by 0 bases, and 16 bases separated the two germline ends. CDR3 length equals 15 residues. From germline, CDR1 is SGHRS and CDR2 YFSETQ. The DNA for the CDR3 is TGCGCCAGCACCACCGGGACTGCAAACTCCTACGAGCAGTACTTC. This encodes CASTTGTANSYEQYF. The whole variable domain, filled in from reference TRBV5-1 and TRBJ2-7, reads KAGVTQTPRYLIKTRGQQVTLSCSPISGHRSVSWYQQTPGQGLQFLFEYFSETQRNKGNFPGRFSGRQFSNSRSEMNVSTLELGDSALYLCASTTGTANSYEQYFGPGTRLTVT.

The chain couples TRBV29-1 to TRBJ1-5; D unresolved. Germline lookup yields CDR1 SQVTM and CDR2 ANQGSEA. With 8 bases removed from V and 3 bases from J, the gap between germline ends came to 8 bases. This CDR3 has 11 residues. CDR3 in DNA: TGCAGCATTATTAACAATCAGCCCCAGCATTTT. It encodes CSIINNQPQHF.